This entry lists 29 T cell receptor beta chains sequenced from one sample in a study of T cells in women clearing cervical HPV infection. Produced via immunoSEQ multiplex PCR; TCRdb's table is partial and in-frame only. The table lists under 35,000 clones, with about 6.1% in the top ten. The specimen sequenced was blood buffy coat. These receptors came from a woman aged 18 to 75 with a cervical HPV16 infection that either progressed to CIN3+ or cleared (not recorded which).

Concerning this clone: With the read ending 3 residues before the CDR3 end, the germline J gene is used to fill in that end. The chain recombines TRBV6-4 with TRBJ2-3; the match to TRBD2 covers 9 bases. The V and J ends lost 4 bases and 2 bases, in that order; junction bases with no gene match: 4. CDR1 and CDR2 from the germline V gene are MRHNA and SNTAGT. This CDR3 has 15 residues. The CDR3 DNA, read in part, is TGTGCCAGCAGTGTAACTAGCGGGTCCACAGATACG. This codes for CASSVTSGSTDT. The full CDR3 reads CASSVTSGSTDTQYF.

The CDR3 DNA, read in part, is TGTGCCAGCAGCTTAAATGGTCAAGGGGACTATGGC. Translated, it gives CASSLNGQGDYG. The CDR3 as a whole reads CASSLNGQGDYGYTF. The chain carries TRBV7-9 and TRBJ1-2; TRBD1 might be the D (5 bases). The CDR3 end is not reached by the read, which stops 3 residues before it; the germline J gene fills it in. In germline, CDR1 is SEHNR, CDR2 FQNEAQ (reference sequence). This CDR3 contains 15 residues. Trimming stripped 2 bases from V and 3 bases from J, with 13 bases between.

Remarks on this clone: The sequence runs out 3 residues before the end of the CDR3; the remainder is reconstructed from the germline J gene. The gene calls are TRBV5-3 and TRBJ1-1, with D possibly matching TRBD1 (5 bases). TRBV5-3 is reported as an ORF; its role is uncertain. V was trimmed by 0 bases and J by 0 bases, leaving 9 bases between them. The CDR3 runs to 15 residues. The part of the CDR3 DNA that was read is TGTGCCAGAAGCTTGGAAGACAGACTGAACACTGAA. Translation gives CARSLEDRLNTE. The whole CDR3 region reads CARSLEDRLNTEAFF.

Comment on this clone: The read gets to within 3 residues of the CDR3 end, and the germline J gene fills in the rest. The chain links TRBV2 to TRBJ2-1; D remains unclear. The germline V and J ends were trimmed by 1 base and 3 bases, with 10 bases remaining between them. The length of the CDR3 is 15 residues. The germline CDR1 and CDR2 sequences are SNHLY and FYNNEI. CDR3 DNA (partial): TGTGCCAGCAGTGAAGGGCACCTTTACTACAATGAG. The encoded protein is CASSEGHLYYNE. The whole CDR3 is CASSEGHLYYNEQFF.

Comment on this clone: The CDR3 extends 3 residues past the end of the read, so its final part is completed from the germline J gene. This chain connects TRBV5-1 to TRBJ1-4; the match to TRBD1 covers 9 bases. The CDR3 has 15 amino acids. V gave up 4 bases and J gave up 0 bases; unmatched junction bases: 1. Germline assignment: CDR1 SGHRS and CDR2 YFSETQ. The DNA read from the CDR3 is TGCGCCAGCAGCAGACAGGGGGCAACTAATGAAAAA. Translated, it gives CASSRQGATNEK. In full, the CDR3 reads CASSRQGATNEKLFF.

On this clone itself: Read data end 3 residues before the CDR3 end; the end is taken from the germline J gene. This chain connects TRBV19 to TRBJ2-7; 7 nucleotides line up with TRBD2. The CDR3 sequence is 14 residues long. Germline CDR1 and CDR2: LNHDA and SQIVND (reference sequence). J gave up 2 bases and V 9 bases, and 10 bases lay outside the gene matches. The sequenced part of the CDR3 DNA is TGTGCCAGAGTTCAAATGAGCGGGGCCTACGAG. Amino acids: CARVQMSGAYE. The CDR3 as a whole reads CARVQMSGAYEQYF.

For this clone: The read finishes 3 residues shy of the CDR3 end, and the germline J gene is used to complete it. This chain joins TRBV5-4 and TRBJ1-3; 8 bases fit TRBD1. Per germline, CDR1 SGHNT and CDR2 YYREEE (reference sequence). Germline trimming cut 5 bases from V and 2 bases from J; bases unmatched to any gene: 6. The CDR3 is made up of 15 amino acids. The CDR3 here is CASSPTGVAGNTIYF. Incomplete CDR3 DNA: TGTGCCAGCAGTCCGACAGGGGTGGCTGGAAACACC. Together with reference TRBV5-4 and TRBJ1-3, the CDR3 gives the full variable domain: ETGVTQSPTHLIKTRGQQVTLRCSSQSGHNTVSWYQQALGQGPQFIFQYYREEENGRGNFPPRFSGLQFPNYSSELNVNALELDDSALYLCASSPTGVAGNTIYFGEGSWLTVV.

This CDR3 reads CANSHRSRGLDEQYF. The CDR3 DNA, read in part, is TGCGCCAACTCACATCGATCCAGGGGTCTGGACGAG. This chain links TRBV5-1 with TRBJ2-7; TRBD1 might be the D (6 bases). The CDR3 is cut off 3 residues early in the read; its end comes from the germline J gene. Trimming pared 9 bases from V and 5 bases from J, leaving 24 bases between. This CDR3 region has 15 residues. Per the germline V gene, CDR1 is SGHRS and CDR2 is YFSETQ.

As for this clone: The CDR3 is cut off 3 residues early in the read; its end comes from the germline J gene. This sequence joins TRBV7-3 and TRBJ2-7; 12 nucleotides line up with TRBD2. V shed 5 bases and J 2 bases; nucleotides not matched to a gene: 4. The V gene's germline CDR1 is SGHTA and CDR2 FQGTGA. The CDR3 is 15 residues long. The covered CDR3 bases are TGTGCCAGCAGCCCCTCTAGCGGGGGGGCCTACGAG. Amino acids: CASSPSSGGAYE. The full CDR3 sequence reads CASSPSSGGAYEQYF.

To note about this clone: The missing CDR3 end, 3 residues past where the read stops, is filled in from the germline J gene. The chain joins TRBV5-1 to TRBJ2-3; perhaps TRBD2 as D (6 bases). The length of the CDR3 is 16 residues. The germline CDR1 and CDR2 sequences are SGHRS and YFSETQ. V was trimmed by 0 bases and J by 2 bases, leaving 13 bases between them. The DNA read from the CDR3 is TGCGCCAGCAGCTTGGGCAGCGGACTACTCACAGATACG. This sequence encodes CASSLGSGLLTDT. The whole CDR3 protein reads CASSLGSGLLTDTQYF.

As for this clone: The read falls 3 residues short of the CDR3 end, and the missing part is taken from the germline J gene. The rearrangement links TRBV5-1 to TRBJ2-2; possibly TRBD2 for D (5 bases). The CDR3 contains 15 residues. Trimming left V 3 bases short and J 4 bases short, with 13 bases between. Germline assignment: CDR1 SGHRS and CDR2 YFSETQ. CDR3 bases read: TGCGCCAGCAGCTCCTCCGGAAGCGGCACCGGGGAG. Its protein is CASSSSGSGTGE. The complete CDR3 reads CASSSSGSGTGELFF.

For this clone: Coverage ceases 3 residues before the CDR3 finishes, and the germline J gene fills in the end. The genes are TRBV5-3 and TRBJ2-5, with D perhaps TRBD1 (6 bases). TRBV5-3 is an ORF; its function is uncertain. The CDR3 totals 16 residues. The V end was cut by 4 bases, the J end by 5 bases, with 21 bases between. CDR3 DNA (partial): TGTGCCAGAAGCCTTATACGGGGCCCTCAGGGGGAGACC. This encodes CARSLIRGPQGET. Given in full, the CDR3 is CARSLIRGPQGETQYF.

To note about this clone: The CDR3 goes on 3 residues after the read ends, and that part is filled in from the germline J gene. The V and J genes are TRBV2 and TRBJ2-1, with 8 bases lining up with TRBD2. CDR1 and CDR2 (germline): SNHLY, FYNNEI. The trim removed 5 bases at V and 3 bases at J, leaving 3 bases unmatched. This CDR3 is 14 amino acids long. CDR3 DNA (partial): TGTGCCAGCAGTTTCCTAGCGGGCTACAATGAG. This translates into CASSFLAGYNE. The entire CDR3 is CASSFLAGYNEQFF.

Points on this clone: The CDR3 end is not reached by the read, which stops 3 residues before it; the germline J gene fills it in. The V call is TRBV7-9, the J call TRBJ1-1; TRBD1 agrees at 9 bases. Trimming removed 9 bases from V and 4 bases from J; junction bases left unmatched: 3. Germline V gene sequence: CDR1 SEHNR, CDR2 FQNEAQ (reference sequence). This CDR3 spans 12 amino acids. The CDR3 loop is CASTGGPTEAFF. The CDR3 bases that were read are TGTGCCAGTACAGGGGGCCCCACTGAA.

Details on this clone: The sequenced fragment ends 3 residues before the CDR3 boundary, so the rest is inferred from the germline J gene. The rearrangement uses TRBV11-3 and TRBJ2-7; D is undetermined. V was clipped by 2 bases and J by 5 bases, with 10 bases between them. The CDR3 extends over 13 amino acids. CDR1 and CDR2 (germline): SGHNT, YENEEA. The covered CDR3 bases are TGTGCCAGCAGCTTAAACATACGAGACGAG. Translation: CASSLNIRDE. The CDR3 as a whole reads CASSLNIRDEQYF.

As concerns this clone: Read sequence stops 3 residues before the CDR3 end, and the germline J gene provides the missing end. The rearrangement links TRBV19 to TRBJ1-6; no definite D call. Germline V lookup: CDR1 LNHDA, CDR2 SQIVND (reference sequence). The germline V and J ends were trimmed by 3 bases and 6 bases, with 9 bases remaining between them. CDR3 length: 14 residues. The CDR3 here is CASSMKSGNSPLHF. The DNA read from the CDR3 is TGTGCCAGTAGTATGAAATCGGGTAATTCACCC. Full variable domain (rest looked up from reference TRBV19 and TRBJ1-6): DGGITQSPKYLFRKEGQNVTLSCEQNLNHDAMYWYRQDPGQGLRLIYYSQIVNDFQKGDIAEGYSVSREKKESFPLTVTSAQKNPTAFYLCASSMKSGNSPLHFGNGTRLTVT.

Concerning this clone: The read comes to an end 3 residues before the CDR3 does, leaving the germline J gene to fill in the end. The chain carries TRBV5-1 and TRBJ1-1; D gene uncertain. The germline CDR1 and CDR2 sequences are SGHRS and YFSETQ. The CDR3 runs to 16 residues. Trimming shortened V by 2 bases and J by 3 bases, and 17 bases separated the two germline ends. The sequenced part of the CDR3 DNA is TGCGCCAGCAGCTTTCGGGGTATCGAAACGTACACTGAA. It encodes CASSFRGIETYTE. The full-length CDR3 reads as CASSFRGIETYTEAFF.

The sequenced part of the CDR3 DNA is TGTGCCAGCAGCTTGGGACAGGGA. It translates to CASSLGQG. The entire CDR3 protein reads CASSLGQGLFF. The chain combines TRBV5-6 with TRBJ1-4, with TRBD1 matching over 7 bases. The read ends 3 residues shy of where the CDR3 ends; the end is completed using the germline J gene. This CDR3 is 11 amino acids long. The germline gives CDR1 SGHDT, CDR2 YYEEEE.

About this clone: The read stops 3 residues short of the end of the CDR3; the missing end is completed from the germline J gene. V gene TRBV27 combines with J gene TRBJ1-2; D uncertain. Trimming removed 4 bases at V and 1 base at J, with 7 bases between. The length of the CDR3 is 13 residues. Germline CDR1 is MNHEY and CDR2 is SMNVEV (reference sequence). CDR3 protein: CASSYSSNYGYTF. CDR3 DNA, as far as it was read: TGTGCCAGCAGTTACAGTAGTAACTATGGC.

This CDR3 is CAQTQGARGYTF. The sequenced part of the CDR3 DNA is TGTGCCCAAACCCAGGGGGCGCGGGGC. The gene calls are TRBV30 and TRBJ1-2; 8 positions match TRBD1. The read ends 3 residues before the CDR3 terminus; that terminus is restored from the germline J gene. The CDR3 is made up of 12 amino acids. CDR1 is GTSNPN and CDR2 is SVGIG in the germline V gene (reference sequence). Using reference TRBV30 and TRBJ1-2 for the parts outside the CDR3, the full variable domain is SQTIHQWPATLVQPVGSPLSLECTVEGTSNPNLYWYRQAAGRGLQLLFYSVGIGQISSEVPQNLSASRPQDRQFILSSKKLLLSDSGFYLCAQTQGARGYTFGSGTRLTVV.

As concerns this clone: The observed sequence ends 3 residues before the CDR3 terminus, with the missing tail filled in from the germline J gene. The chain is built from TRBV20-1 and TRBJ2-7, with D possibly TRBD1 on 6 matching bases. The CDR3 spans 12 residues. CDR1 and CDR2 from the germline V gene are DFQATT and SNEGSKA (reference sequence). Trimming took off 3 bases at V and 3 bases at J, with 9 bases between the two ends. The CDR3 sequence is CSARIRGYEQYF. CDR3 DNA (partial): TGCAGTGCTAGGATCAGGGGCTACGAG.

The CDR3 loop is CASSRTSEPNTGELFF. The sequenced part of the CDR3 DNA is TGTGCCAGCAGTCGGACTAGCGAACCGAACACCGGGGAG. The rearrangement joins TRBV4-2 to TRBJ2-2, with TRBD2 matching 9 bases. The read comes to an end 3 residues before the CDR3 does, leaving the germline J gene to fill in the end. V shed 6 bases, J shed 0 bases, and the junction held 5 bases outside the gene matches. This CDR3 is 16 amino acids long. CDR1 is LGHNA, CDR2 YNFKEQ, per germline.

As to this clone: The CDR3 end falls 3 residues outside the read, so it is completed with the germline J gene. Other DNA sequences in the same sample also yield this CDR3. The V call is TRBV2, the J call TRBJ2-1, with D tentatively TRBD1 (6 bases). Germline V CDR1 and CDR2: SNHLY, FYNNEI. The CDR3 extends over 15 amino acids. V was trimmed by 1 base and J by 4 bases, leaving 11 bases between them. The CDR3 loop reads CASSEGQGSYNEQFF. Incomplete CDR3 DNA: TGTGCCAGCAGTGAAGGGCAGGGGAGTTACAATGAG.

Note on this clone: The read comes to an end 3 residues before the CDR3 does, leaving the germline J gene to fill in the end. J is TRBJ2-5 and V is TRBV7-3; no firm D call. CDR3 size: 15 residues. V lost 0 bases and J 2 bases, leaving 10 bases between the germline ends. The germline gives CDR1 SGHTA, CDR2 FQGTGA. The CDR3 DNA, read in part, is TGTGCCAGCAGCTTAACTCCGGAGCGACAAGAGACC. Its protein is CASSLTPERQET. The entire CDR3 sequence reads CASSLTPERQETQYF.

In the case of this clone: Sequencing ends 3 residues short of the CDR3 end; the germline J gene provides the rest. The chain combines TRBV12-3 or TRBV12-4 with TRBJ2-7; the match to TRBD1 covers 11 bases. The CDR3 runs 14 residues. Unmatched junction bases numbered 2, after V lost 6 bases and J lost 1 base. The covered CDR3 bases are TGTGCCAGCAGGGACAGGGGGCGATCCTACGAG. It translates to CASRDRGRSYE. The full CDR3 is CASRDRGRSYEQYF.

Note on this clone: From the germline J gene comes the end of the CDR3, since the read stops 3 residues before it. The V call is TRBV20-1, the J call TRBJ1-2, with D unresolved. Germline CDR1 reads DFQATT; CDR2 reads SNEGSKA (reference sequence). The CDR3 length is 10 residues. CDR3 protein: CSARTIGYTF. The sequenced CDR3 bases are TGCAGTGCTAGAACTATAGGC.

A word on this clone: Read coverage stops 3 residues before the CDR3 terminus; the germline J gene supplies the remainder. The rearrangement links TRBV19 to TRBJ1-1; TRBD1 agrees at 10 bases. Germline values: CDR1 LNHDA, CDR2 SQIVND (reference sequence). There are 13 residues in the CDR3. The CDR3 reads CASSLDRGLKAFF. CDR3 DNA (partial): TGTGCCAGTAGTCTTGACAGGGGGCTTAAG.

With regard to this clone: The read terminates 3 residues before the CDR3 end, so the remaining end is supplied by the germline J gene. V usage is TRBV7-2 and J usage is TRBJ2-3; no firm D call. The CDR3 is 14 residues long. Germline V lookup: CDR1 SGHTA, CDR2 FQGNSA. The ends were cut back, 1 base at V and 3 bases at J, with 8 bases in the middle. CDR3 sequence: CASSLELVTDTQYF. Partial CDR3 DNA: TGTGCCAGCAGCTTAGAATTAGTAACAGATACG.

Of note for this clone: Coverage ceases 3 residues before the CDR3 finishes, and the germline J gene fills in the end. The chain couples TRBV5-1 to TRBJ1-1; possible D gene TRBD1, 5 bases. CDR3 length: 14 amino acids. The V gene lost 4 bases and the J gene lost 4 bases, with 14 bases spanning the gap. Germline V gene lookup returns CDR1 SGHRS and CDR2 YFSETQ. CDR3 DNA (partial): TGCGCCAGCAGCCCCGGGGGGGAGAGCACTGAA. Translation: CASSPGGESTE. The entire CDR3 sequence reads CASSPGGESTEAFF.